The T cell receptor beta chain under discussion was sequenced for a study of regulatory T cells in long-lasting Graves disease. The CDR3 has 11 residues. Trimming left V 1 base short and J 6 bases short, with 3 bases between. This clonotype came up many times. Researchers made TCR beta libraries by using iRepertoire HTBI primers and running Arm-PCR on CDR3 regions. TCRdb re-analysed the multiplex PCR reads in MiXCR, keeping a single row per CDR3 protein. The sample gives a few hundred thousand distinct CDR3 sequences, roughly 12% of which show up once; about 19% is in the top ten. Time point of the sample: newly diagnosed GD, antithyroid drugs for less than 3 months. PBMC-derived RNA was used for the TCR library. These records were also assigned to another study, of T cells in Graves' hyperthyroidism and ophthalmopathy. That paper adds: Blood shared most expanded thyroid clonotypes above 0.001.

The TCR was taken from a woman aged 18-29 years with Graves disease. Sequences were derived from peripheral blood mononuclear cells (PBMCs), sampled at new diagnosis, from a patient treated with antithyroid drugs. The chain carries TRBV12-3 or TRBV12-4 and TRBJ1-2; unclear D gene. The CDR3 here is CASSLGDGYTF. The CDR3 DNA is TGTGCCAGCAGTTTAGGGGATGGCTACACCTTC.